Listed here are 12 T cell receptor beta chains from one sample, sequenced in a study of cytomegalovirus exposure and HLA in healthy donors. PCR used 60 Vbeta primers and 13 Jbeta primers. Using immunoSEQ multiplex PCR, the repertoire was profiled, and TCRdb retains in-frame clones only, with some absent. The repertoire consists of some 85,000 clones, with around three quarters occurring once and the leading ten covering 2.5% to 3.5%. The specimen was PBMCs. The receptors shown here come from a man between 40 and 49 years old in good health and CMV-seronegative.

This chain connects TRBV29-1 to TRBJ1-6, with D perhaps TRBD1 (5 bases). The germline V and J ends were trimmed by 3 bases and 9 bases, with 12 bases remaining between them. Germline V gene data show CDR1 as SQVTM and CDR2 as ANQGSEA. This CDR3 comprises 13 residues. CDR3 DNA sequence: TGCAGCGTTGAGGAGGGGTTTGGTTCACCCCTCCACTTT. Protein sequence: CSVEEGFGSPLHF.

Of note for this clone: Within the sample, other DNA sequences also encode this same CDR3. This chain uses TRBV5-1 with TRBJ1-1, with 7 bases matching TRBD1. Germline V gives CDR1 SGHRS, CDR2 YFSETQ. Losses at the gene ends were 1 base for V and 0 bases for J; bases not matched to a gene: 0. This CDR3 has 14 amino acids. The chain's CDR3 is CASSLTGVNTEAFF. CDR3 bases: TGCGCCAGCAGCTTGACAGGGGTGAACACTGAAGCTTTCTTT.

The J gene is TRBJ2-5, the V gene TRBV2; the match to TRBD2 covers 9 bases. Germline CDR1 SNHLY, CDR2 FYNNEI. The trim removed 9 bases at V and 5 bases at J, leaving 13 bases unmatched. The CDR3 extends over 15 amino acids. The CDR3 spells CARSTSGGRWETQYF. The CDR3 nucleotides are TGTGCCAGGAGTACAAGCGGGGGGAGGTGGGAGACCCAGTACTTC.

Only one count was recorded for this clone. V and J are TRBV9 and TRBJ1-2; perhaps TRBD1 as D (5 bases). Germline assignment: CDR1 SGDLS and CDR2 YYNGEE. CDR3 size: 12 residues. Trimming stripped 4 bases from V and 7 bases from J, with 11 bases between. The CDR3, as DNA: TGTGCCAGCAGCCCCGGGGGGATTGGCTACACCTTC. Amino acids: CASSPGGIGYTF.

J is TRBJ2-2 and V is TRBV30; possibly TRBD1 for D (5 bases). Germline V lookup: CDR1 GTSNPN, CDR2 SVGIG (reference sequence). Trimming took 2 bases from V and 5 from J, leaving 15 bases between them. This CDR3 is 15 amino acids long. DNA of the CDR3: TGTGCCTGGAGTCCGGACACCCCGGAGACCGGGGAGCTGTTTTTT. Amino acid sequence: CAWSPDTPETGELFF.

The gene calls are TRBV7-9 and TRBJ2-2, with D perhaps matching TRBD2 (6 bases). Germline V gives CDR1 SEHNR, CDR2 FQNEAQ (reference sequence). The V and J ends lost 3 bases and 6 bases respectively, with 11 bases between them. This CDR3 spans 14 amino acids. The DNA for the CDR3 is TGTGCCAGCAGCTTGGTCGGGGAGGCCGGGGAGCTGTTTTTT. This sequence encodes CASSLVGEAGELFF.

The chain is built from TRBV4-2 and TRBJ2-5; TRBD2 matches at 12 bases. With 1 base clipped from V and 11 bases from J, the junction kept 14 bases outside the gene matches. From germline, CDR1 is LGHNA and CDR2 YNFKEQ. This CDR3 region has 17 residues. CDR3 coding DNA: TGTGCCAGCAGCCAAGCCCTAGCGGGGGGGCCGCCGGGGGAGCAGTACTTC. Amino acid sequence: CASSQALAGGPPGEQYF.

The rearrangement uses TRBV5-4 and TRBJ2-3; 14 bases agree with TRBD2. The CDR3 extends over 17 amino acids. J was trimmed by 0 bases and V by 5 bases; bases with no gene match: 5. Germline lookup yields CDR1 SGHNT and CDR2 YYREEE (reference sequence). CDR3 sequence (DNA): TGTGCCAGCAGTCCCGGACTAGCGGGGGGTAGCACAGATACGCAGTATTTT. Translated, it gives CASSPGLAGGSTDTQYF. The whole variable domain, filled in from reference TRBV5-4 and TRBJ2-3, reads ETGVTQSPTHLIKTRGQQVTLRCSSQSGHNTVSWYQQALGQGPQFIFQYYREEENGRGNFPPRFSGLQFPNYSSELNVNALELDDSALYLCASSPGLAGGSTDTQYFGPGTRLTVL.

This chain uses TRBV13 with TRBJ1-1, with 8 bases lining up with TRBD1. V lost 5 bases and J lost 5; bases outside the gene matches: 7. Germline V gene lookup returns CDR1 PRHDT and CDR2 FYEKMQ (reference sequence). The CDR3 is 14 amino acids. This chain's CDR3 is CASSEWTGRTEAFF. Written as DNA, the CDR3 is TGTGCCAGCAGCGAGTGGACAGGGCGAACTGAAGCTTTCTTT.

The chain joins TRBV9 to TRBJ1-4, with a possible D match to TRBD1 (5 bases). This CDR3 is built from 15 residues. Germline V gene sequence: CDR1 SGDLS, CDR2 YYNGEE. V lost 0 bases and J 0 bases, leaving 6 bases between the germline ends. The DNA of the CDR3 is TGTGCCAGCAGCGTAGAAGGGGCAACTAATGAAAAACTGTTTTTT. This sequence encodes CASSVEGATNEKLFF.

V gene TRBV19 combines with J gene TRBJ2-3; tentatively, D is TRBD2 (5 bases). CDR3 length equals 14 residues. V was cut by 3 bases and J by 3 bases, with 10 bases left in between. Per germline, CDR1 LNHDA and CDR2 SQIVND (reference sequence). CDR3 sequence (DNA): TGTGCCAGTAGTATGGGGAGTACAACAGATACGCAGTATTTT. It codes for CASSMGSTTDTQYF. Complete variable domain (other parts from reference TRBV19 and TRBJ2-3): DGGITQSPKYLFRKEGQNVTLSCEQNLNHDAMYWYRQDPGQGLRLIYYSQIVNDFQKGDIAEGYSVSREKKESFPLTVTSAQKNPTAFYLCASSMGSTTDTQYFGPGTRLTVL.

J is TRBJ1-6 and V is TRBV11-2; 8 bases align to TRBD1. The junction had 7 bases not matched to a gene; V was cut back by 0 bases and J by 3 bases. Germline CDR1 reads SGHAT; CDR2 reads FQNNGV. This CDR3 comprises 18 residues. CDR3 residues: CASSLDIAGGFYNSPLHF. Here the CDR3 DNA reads TGTGCCAGCAGCTTAGATATAGCAGGGGGCTTCTATAATTCACCCCTCCACTTT.